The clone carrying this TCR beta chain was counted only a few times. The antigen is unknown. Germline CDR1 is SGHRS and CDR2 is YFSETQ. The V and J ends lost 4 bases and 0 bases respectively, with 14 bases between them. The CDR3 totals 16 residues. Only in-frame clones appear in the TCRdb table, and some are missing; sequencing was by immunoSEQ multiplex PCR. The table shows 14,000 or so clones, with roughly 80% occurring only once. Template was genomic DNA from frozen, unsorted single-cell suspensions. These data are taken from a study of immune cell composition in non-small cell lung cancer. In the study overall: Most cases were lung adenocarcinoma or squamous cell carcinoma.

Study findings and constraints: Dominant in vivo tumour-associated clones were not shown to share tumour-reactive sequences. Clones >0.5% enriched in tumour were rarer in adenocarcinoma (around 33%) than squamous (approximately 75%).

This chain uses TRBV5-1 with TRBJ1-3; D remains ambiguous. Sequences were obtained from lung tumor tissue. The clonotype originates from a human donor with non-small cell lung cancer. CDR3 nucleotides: TGCGCCAGCAGCAGCCAACAGCTCCTCTCTGGAAACACCATATATTTT. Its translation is CASSSQQLLSGNTIYF.